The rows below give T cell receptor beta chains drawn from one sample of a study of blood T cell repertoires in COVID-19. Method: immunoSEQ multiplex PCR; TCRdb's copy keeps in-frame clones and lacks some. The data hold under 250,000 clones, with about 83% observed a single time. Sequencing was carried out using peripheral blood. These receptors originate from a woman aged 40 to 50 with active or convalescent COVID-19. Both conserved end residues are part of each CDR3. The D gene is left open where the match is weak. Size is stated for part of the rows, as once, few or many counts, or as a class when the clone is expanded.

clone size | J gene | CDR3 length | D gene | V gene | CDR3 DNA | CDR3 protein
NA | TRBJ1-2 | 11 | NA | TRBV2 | TGTGCCAGCAGTGAAGGAGTGGGCTACACCTTC | CASSEGVGYTF
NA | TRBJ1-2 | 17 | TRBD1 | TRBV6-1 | TGTGCCAGCAGTGAAGCGCGGGACAGGGCCCAGGGCTATGGCTACACCTTC | CASSEARDRAQGYGYTF
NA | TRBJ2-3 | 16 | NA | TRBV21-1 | TGTGCCAGCAGCAAAAGGACCCCCCGGGGTCCAGATACGCAGTATTTT | CASSKRTPRGPDTQYF
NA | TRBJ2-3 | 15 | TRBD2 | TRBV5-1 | TGCGCCAGCAGCTTGGCTACGGGGGGGCCAGATACGCAGTATTTT | CASSLATGGPDTQYF
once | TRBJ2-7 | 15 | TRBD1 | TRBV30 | TGTGCCTGGAGGGTGCTGGGACAGGGGGCGCGGGAGCAGTACTTC | CAWRVLGQGAREQYF
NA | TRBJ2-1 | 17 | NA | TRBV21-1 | TGTGCCAGCAGCAAAGATGGGACAGGGAGCTCCTACAATGAGCAGTTCTTC | CASSKDGTGSSYNEQFF
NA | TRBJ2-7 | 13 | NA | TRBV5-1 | TGCGCCAGCAGCTTGTATGAGAACTACGAGCAGTACTTC | CASSLYENYEQYF
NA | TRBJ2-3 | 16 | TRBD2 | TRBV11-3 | TGTGCCAGCAGCTCCGGACTAGCGGGGCTCACAGATACGCAGTATTTT | CASSSGLAGLTDTQYF
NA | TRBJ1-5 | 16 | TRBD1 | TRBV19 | TGTGCCAGTACCCAGGACAGGGGGCGTCGCAATCAGCCCCAGCATTTT | CASTQDRGRRNQPQHF
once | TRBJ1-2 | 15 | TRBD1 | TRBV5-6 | TGTGCCAGCAGCTTGGAACAGGGGGAAAACTATGGCTACACCTTC | CASSLEQGENYGYTF
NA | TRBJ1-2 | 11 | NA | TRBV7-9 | TGTGCCAGCAGCCGGAGCTATGGCTACACCTTC | CASSRSYGYTF
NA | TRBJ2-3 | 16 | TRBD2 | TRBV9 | TGTGCCAGCAGCGTTAAGCCCGGGGGGGCCTCAGATACGCAGTATTTT | CASSVKPGGASDTQYF
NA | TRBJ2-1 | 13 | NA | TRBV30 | TGTGCCTGGAGTGTATTAACCGGCGGTGAGCAGTTCTTC | CAWSVLTGGEQFF
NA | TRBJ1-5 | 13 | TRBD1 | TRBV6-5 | TGTGCCAGCGGGGACAGGGGGCTTCAGCCCCAGCATTTT | CASGDRGLQPQHF
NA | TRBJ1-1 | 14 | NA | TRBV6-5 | TGTGCCAGCCACAAATCGGGGAAAGGCACTGAAGCTTTCTTT | CASHKSGKGTEAFF
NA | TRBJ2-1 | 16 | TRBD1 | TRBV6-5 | TGTGCCAGCAGTTCAGGACAGGGGGCTTCCTACAATGAGCAGTTCTTC | CASSSGQGASYNEQFF
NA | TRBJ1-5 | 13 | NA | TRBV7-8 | TGTGCCAGCAGCTTTTATAGCAATCAGCCCCAGCATTTT | CASSFYSNQPQHF
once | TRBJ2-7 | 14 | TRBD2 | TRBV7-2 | TGTGCCAGCAGCTATAGCGGGGGGGTCTACGAGCAGTACTTC | CASSYSGGVYEQYF
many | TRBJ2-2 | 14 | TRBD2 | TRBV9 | TGTGCCAGCAGCCCACCTAGCGGGTCCGGGGAGCTGTTTTTT | CASSPPSGSGELFF
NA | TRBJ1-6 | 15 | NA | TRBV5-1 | TGCGCCAGCAGCTTGTTCCCAGGGGAAAATTCACCCCTCCACTTT | CASSLFPGENSPLHF
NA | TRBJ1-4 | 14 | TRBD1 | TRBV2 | TGTGCCAGCAGATTGACAGGGAATAATGAAAAACTGTTTTTT | CASRLTGNNEKLFF
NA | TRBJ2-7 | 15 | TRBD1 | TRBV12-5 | TGTGCTAGTGGTCTCGACAGGGGGTTCTCCTACGAGCAGTACTTC | CASGLDRGFSYEQYF
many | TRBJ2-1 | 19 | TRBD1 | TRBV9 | TGTGCCAGCAGCGTAGAACCACCCCGACACAGGGGTTCCTTAGATGAGCAGTTCTTC | CASSVEPPRHRGSLDEQFF
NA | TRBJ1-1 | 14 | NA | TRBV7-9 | TGTGCCAGCAGCTTAGTGGGGCACGGGACTGAAGCTTTCTTT | CASSLVGHGTEAFF
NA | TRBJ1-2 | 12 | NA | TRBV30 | TGTGCCTGGAGCGACAGCATCTATGGCTACACCTTC | CAWSDSIYGYTF
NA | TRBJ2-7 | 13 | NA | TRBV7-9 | TGTGCCAGCAGCTCCGAAAGGGCGGGGGAGCAGTACTTC | CASSSERAGEQYF
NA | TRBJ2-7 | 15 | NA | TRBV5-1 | TGCGCCAGCAGCTTGGAGCCAACTTCACTCTACGAGCAGTACTTC | CASSLEPTSLYEQYF
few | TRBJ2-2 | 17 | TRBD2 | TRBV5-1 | TGCGCCAGCAGCTCCCAGGTGGCTAGCGGGAGTACCGGGGAGCTGTTTTTT | CASSSQVASGSTGELFF
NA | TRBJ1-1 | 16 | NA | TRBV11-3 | TGTGCCAGCAGCTTAGGTGCGCGGGGGATGAACACTGAAGCTTTCTTT | CASSLGARGMNTEAFF
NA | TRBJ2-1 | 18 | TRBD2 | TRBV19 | TGTGCCAGTAGTATATCCGCCATAGCGGGGCCGTCCTACAATGAGCAGTTCTTC | CASSISAIAGPSYNEQFF
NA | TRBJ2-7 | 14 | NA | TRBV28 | TGTGCCAGCAGTCTTGGGGACTTCGCCTACGAGCAGTACTTC | CASSLGDFAYEQYF
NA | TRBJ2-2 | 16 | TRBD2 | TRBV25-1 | TGTGCCAGCAGTGAAGGGATGGCGGGAGGGGCCGGGGAGCTGTTTTTT | CASSEGMAGGAGELFF
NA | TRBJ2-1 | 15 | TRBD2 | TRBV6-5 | TGTGCCAGCAGCTTGGGACTAGCGGCTTACAATGAGCAGTTCTTC | CASSLGLAAYNEQFF
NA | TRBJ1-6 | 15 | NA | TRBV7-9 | TGTGCCACTCCCACCCGTGGGGGGGACAATTCACCCCTCCACTTT | CATPTRGGDNSPLHF
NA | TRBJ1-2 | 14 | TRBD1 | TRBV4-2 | TGTGCCAGCAGCCAAGTAGGAGGGGGCAATGGCTACACCTTC | CASSQVGGGNGYTF
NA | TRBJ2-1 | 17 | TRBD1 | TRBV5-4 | TGTGCCAGCAGCCTACGGACAGGGGCTAGTTCCTACAATGAGCAGTTCTTC | CASSLRTGASSYNEQFF
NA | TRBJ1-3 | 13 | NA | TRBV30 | TGTGCCTGGAGGGGGGGGGCTGGAAACACCATATATTTT | CAWRGGAGNTIYF
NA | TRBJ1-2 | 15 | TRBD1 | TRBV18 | TGTGCCAGCTCACCGGGTCTCTTGACAGGGAACGGCTACACCTTC | CASSPGLLTGNGYTF
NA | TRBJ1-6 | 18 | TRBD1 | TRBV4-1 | TGCGCCAGCAGCCAAGACAACAGGGGGGGGTCCTATAATTCACCCCTCCACTTT | CASSQDNRGGSYNSPLHF
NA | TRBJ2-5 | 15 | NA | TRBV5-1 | TGCGCCAGCAGCTTGGTCGCGGGTTCCCAAGAGACCCAGTACTTC | CASSLVAGSQETQYF
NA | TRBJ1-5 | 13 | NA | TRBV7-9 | TGTGCCAGCAGCCCCGGGGGTAATCAGCCCCAGCATTTT | CASSPGGNQPQHF
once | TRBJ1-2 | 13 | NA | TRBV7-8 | TGTGCCAGCAGCCCAGCCGCCGGGGATGGCTACACCTTC | CASSPAAGDGYTF